These 22 T cell receptor beta chains were all obtained from the same sample, sequenced in a study of shared clonotypes between healthy human individuals (dated by TCRdb to about 2020). Libraries came from the immunoSEQ multiplex PCR assay. TCRdb mirrors the immuneACCESS table, restricted to in-frame sequences. Some clones are absent from its copies; in checked studies, under half trace to an unresolved V gene, and the reason for the others is unknown. Within this sample are approximately 530,000 clones, with more than 95% of them counted one time only. About 0.067% of the sample goes to the ten largest clones. Specimen: naive CD4+ T cells sorted from blood. This sample's cell subset or site label indicates: CD45RA+ positively selected. Receptor source: a woman younger than 45 in good health.

The gene calls are TRBV4-1 and TRBJ2-5; a possible D gene is TRBD2 (5 bases). CDR3 length: 16 residues. The germline gives CDR1 MGHRA, CDR2 YSYEKL. V lost 0 bases and J lost 5, with 16 bases in between. CDR3 in DNA: TGCGCCAGCAGCCAAGAGGAGGTTCCTGAGAGGGAGACCCAGTACTTC. As protein: CASSQEEVPERETQYF.

The chain links TRBV14 to TRBJ2-1, with 7 bases lining up with TRBD2. Germline CDR1 reads SGHDN; CDR2 reads FVKESK. This CDR3 comprises 16 residues. J lost 4 bases, V lost 6 bases, and 12 bases had no gene match. The CDR3 protein is CASRRSGGRGYNEQFF. In DNA, the CDR3 is TGTGCCAGCAGGCGGAGCGGCGGGAGAGGATACAATGAGCAGTTCTTC.

The chain employs TRBV19 and TRBJ1-5; 11 bases agree with TRBD1. Germline loops: CDR1 LNHDA, CDR2 SQIVND (reference sequence). This CDR3 has 16 amino acids. Trimming at V came to 7 bases and at J to 6 bases, leaving 11 bases not matched to a gene. The CDR3 sequence: CASTRWTGGASQPQHF. The CDR3 bases are TGTGCCAGTACTCGTTGGACAGGGGGCGCGTCTCAGCCCCAGCATTTT.

The V call is TRBV5-8, the J call TRBJ1-1; no reliable D call. The germline CDR1 and CDR2 sequences are SGHTS and YDEGEE. The CDR3 loop spans 13 amino acids. The V gene lost 0 bases and the J gene lost 4 bases, with 7 bases spanning the gap. CDR3 in amino acids: CASSLVGSTEAFF. As DNA, the CDR3 is TGTGCCAGCAGCTTGGTGGGGAGCACTGAAGCTTTCTTT. Complete variable domain (other parts from reference TRBV5-8 and TRBJ1-1): EAGVTQSPTHLIKTRGQQATLRCSPISGHTSVYWYQQALGLGLQFLLWYDEGEERNRGNFPPRFSGRQFPNYSSELNVNALELEDSALYLCASSLVGSTEAFFGQGTRLTVV.

Turning to this clone: This sample includes further DNA sequences coding for the same CDR3. The chain links TRBV5-1 to TRBJ2-3; 7 bases fit TRBD2. Per germline, CDR1 SGHRS and CDR2 YFSETQ. V was pared by 0 bases and J by 3 bases, with 1 base of the junction left unmatched. The CDR3 consists of 14 residues. The CDR3 bases are TGCGCCAGCAGCTTGGGACTAGCAACAGATACGCAGTATTTT. Amino acid sequence: CASSLGLATDTQYF.

With regard to this clone: As the CDR3 is not closed by the conserved phenylalanine or tryptophan, this likely results from a read error. No DNA is shown, since the ends of the CDR3 on it are uncertain; the CDR3 is the one TCRdb lists. The V gene is TRBV27, the J gene TRBJ1-1; TRBD1 is the table's D call, not checked against the DNA. Germline V gene lookup returns CDR1 MNHEY and CDR2 SMNVEV (reference sequence). The CDR3 is 14 amino acids long, termini counted. The CDR3 spells CASSLDRGTGAPDC.

V is TRBV28 and J is TRBJ1-6, with D unresolved. The CDR3 is 16 amino acids. Germline loops: CDR1 MDHEN, CDR2 SYDVKM. Trimming cost V 6 bases and J 1 base, with 13 bases left between them. The CDR3 nucleotides are TGTGCCAGCAGCAACCAGTACGGATCCTATAATTCACCCCTCCACTTT. Protein sequence: CASSNQYGSYNSPLHF.

The gene calls are TRBV6-5 and TRBJ2-1; D perhaps matches TRBD2 (5 bases). Germline V gene data show CDR1 as MNHEY and CDR2 as SVGAGI. The V end lost 3 bases, the J end lost 1 base, and 10 bases lay between the germline ends. The CDR3 runs to 15 residues. The CDR3 DNA reads as TGTGCCAGCAGTTATGGACGGAGGTCCTACAATGAGCAGTTCTTC. Its translation is CASSYGRRSYNEQFF.

The V call is TRBV28, the J call TRBJ2-7; 12 nucleotides match TRBD1. CDR3 length equals 21 residues. Germline V gene data show CDR1 as MDHEN and CDR2 as SYDVKM. Losses at the gene ends were 4 bases for V and 6 bases for J; bases not matched to a gene: 25. CDR3 residues: CASSYRRPFRKSRDRGREQYF. CDR3 nucleotides: TGTGCCAGCAGTTATAGGAGACCATTTCGAAAGAGCCGGGACAGGGGGCGCGAGCAGTACTTC.

The V and J genes are TRBV6-5 and TRBJ2-7, with 8 positions matching TRBD1. The V and J ends lost 0 bases and 9 bases, in that order; junction bases with no gene match: 13. This CDR3 is built from 16 residues. Germline V gives CDR1 MNHEY, CDR2 SVGAGI. The CDR3 loop reads CASSYSRGTGPSGQYF. In nucleotides, the CDR3 is TGTGCCAGCAGTTACTCACGCGGGACAGGACCATCAGGGCAGTACTTC.

The chain couples TRBV11-2 to TRBJ2-3; 7 bases are shared with TRBD1. Germline V gene data show CDR1 as SGHAT and CDR2 as FQNNGV. This CDR3 spans 16 amino acids. V lost 4 bases and J lost 1; bases outside the gene matches: 8. The CDR3 loop is CASSSILGQGTDTQYF. The CDR3 nucleotides are TGTGCCAGCAGCTCTATCCTTGGACAGGGCACAGATACGCAGTATTTT. Together with reference TRBV11-2 and TRBJ2-3, the CDR3 gives the full variable domain: EAGVAQSPRYKIIEKRQSVAFWCNPISGHATLYWYQQILGQGPKLLIQFQNNGVVDDSQLPKDRFSAERLKGVDSTLKIQPAKLEDSAVYLCASSSILGQGTDTQYFGPGTRLTVL.

The rearrangement joins TRBV6-4 to TRBJ2-7; D tentatively reads TRBD1 or TRBD2 (6 bases each). The ends were cut back, 5 bases at V and 6 bases at J, with 14 bases in the middle. This CDR3 is built from 13 residues. CDR1 is MRHNA, CDR2 SNTAGT, per germline. The CDR3 nucleotides read TGTGCCAGCAGTCTAACGGGGGCGGGCGAGCAGTACTTC. Protein sequence: CASSLTGAGEQYF.

The sample holds one count of this clone. V is TRBV28 and J is TRBJ2-1, with unresolved D. Germline CDR1 is MDHEN and CDR2 is SYDVKM. Deletions cut 4 bases from V and 6 bases from J, with 19 bases between. There are 16 residues in the CDR3. The CDR3 region has the DNA TGTGCCAGCAGTTCCCACGGGCGGCCTTCCCGCAATGAGCAGTTCTTC. The encoded protein is CASSSHGRPSRNEQFF.

The DNA for the CDR3 is TGCGCCAGCAGCCAAGGGATGCGTCACGGGGAGCTGTTTTTT. This sequence encodes CASSQGMRHGELFF. V and J are TRBV4-1 and TRBJ2-2; no reliable D call. The germline V and J ends were trimmed by 1 base and 7 bases, with 10 bases remaining between them. Germline V gene data show CDR1 as MGHRA and CDR2 as YSYEKL. This CDR3 comprises 14 residues.

The genes are TRBV5-1 and TRBJ2-3; D is ambiguous. The germline V and J ends were trimmed by 0 bases and 2 bases, with 25 bases remaining between them. The CDR3 sequence is 20 residues long. CDR1 is SGHRS and CDR2 is YFSETQ in the germline V gene. For the CDR3, the DNA is TGCGCCAGCAGCTTGGTATCACAATTGTGGCGGAAGACATTCACAGATACGCAGTATTTT. Protein: CASSLVSQLWRKTFTDTQYF.

The rearrangement joins TRBV5-1 to TRBJ2-5, with 14 bases that match TRBD2. The CDR3 is made up of 15 amino acids. Germline CDR1 reads SGHRS; CDR2 reads YFSETQ. V shed 4 bases, J shed 4 bases, and the junction held 3 bases outside the gene matches. In DNA, the CDR3 is TGCGCCAGCAGCGCGGGACTAGCGGGAGCAGAGACCCAGTACTTC. Translation: CASSAGLAGAETQYF. Full variable domain (rest looked up from reference TRBV5-1 and TRBJ2-5): KAGVTQTPRYLIKTRGQQVTLSCSPISGHRSVSWYQQTPGQGLQFLFEYFSETQRNKGNFPGRFSGRQFSNSRSEMNVSTLELGDSALYLCASSAGLAGAETQYFGPGTRLLVL.

The chain recombines TRBV5-1 with TRBJ2-7; D may be TRBD2 (5 bases). The length of the CDR3 is 16 residues. CDR1 and CDR2 (germline): SGHRS, YFSETQ. The V end lost 0 bases, the J end lost 2 bases, and 15 bases lay between the germline ends. CDR3 sequence reads: CASSLVLGAGTYEQYF. The DNA for the CDR3 is TGCGCCAGCAGCTTGGTACTGGGCGCGGGCACCTACGAGCAGTACTTC. The whole variable domain, remainder taken from reference TRBV5-1 and TRBJ2-7, is KAGVTQTPRYLIKTRGQQVTLSCSPISGHRSVSWYQQTPGQGLQFLFEYFSETQRNKGNFPGRFSGRQFSNSRSEMNVSTLELGDSALYLCASSLVLGAGTYEQYFGPGTRLTVT.

The chain employs TRBV5-1 and TRBJ1-4; the D gene is possibly TRBD1 (6 bases). V lost 3 bases to trimming and J lost 3 bases, with 9 bases between them. The CDR3 has 14 residues. Germline CDR1 is SGHRS and CDR2 is YFSETQ. In DNA form, the CDR3 reads TGCGCCAGCAGCTGGGACACCCCTAATGAAAAACTGTTTTTT. Translating gives CASSWDTPNEKLFF.

V is TRBV18 and J is TRBJ2-3; the match to TRBD1 covers 7 bases. This CDR3 comprises 14 residues. The J segment lost 3 bases and the V segment lost 3 bases, leaving 3 bases of the junction unmatched. Germline values: CDR1 KGHSH, CDR2 LQKENI. Written as DNA, the CDR3 is TGTGCCAGCTCACCGGGACAGCAGACAGATACGCAGTATTTT. It encodes CASSPGQQTDTQYF.

As DNA, the CDR3 is TGTGCCAGCAGCTTCGGCAGGGAAGGGCTAGAAAAACTGTTTTTT. Protein sequence: CASSFGREGLEKLFF. The genes are TRBV7-8 and TRBJ1-4, with D possibly matching TRBD1 (5 bases). The CDR3 is 15 residues long. Germline-derived CDR1 and CDR2 are SGHVS and FQNEAQ. The V gene lost 3 bases and the J gene lost 8 bases, with 16 bases spanning the gap. Full variable domain (rest looked up from reference TRBV7-8 and TRBJ1-4): GAGVSQSPRYKVAKRGQDVALRCDPISGHVSLFWYQQALGQGPEFLTYFQNEAQLDKSGLPSDRFFAERPEGSVSTLKIQRTQQEDSAVYLCASSFGREGLEKLFFGSGTQLSVL.

This chain links TRBV1 with TRBJ1-4; the tabulated D call, TRBD1, remains unverified against the DNA. TRBV1 is marked as a pseudogene. The CDR3 loop spans 17 amino acids. The chain's CDR3 is CTSSPPLDRGRPEKLFF. The CDR3 region has the DNA TGCACCAGCAGCCCCCCACTCGACAGGGGGCGTCCCGAAAAACTGTTTTTT.

This chain links TRBV25-1 with TRBJ2-2; 9 bases map to TRBD1. The CDR3 contains 16 residues. After removal of 0 bases from V and 5 bases from J, the junction contained 4 bases not matched to a gene. Looked up from germline, CDR1 is MGHDK and CDR2 is SYGVNS. The CDR3 DNA follows: TGTGCCAGCAGTGAATATTTGACAGGGGGGACCGGGGAGCTGTTTTTT. Its protein product is CASSEYLTGGTGELFF.